Listed below are T cell receptor beta chains from one sample, sequenced in a study of shared clonotypes between healthy human individuals. Repertoires were generated with immunoSEQ multiplex PCR, while TCRdb's copy carries only in-frame clones and drops some. This sample has around 1.9 million clones, with 90% to 95% found just once. Sequencing input: naive CD8+ T cells from PBMCs. Receptor source: a man between 18 and 29 years old in good health. Some clones in this sample may be carry-over from other donors' samples. CDR3s include the opening cysteine and the closing phenylalanine or tryptophan. A D gene is named only where the DNA matches it firmly. Clone size is given for some rows only: seen once, a few or many times, or a class if the clone is expanded.

len	v_gene	abundance	j_gene	d_gene	CDR3nt	CDR3aa
13	TRBV5-6	-	TRBJ1-3	-	TGTGCCAGCAACCGACTCAGGGGAAACACCATATATTTT	CASNRLRGNTIYF
12	TRBV29-1	few	TRBJ1-4	-	TGCAGCGTCGGAACTAATAATGAAAAACTGTTTTTT	CSVGTNNEKLFF
17	TRBV7-9	-	TRBJ2-5	TRBD2	TGTGCCAGCAGCCGATCCGGACTAGCGGGAGGTTTCCAGACCCAGTACTTC	CASSRSGLAGGFQTQYF
14	TRBV6-1	-	TRBJ2-7	-	TGTGCCAGCAGTGAAGTTTTTAAAACCTACGAGCAGTACTTC	CASSEVFKTYEQYF
15	TRBV4-1	-	TRBJ1-1	-	TGCGCCAGCAGCCAAGTCGGGAGTCCGAACACTGAAGCTTTCTTT	CASSQVGSPNTEAFF
14	TRBV11-2	-	TRBJ2-7	TRBD2	TGTGCCAGCAGCTTTACTAGCGGGGGCCGGGAGCAGTACTTC	CASSFTSGGREQYF
14	TRBV15	once	TRBJ2-1	TRBD2	TGTGCCACCAGCAGAGACGCGGGGGGAAATGAGCAGTTCTTC	CATSRDAGGNEQFF
14	TRBV23-1	-	TRBJ1-5	-	TGCGCCAGCAGCTGGGGGCCCCCAGGAGAGCCCCAGCATTTT	CASSWGPPGEPQHF
14	TRBV7-9	-	TRBJ2-1	-	TGTGCCAGCAGCTTAGGGGGCATATACAATGAGCAGTTCTTC	CASSLGGIYNEQFF
15	TRBV5-1	-	TRBJ2-5	-	TGCGCCAGCAGGGTTATCACGACGTACCAAGAGACCCAGTACTTC	CASRVITTYQETQYF
14	TRBV27	-	TRBJ2-2	-	TGTGCCAGTGGCCCCTGGGGGAGTGGGGGGGAGCTGTTTTTT	CASGPWGSGGELFF
14	TRBV27	-	TRBJ2-3	-	TGTGCCAGCCAACTTTACCCATTAGCAGATACGCAGTATTTT	CASQLYPLADTQYF
12	TRBV6-1	-	TRBJ1-5	-	TGTGCCAGCACAACAGGGAATCAGCCCCAGCATTTT	CASTTGNQPQHF
15	TRBV10-2	-	TRBJ2-7	-	TGCGCCAGCAGTGACCCGTGGGCAGGGGGGTACGAGCAGTACTTC	CASSDPWAGGYEQYF
17	TRBV28	-	TRBJ1-1	-	TGTGCCAGCAGTTTTGGTTTTAGAGTCGGGGGGGACACTGAAGCTTTCTTT	CASSFGFRVGGDTEAFF
19	TRBV19	-	TRBJ2-1	TRBD2	TGTGCCAGTAGTATGGGTGGACTAGCGCATGTCAGCTCCTACAATGAGCAGTTCTTC	CASSMGGLAHVSSYNEQFF
10	TRBV7-8	-	TRBJ2-1	-	TGTGCCAGCAAGGGCAATGAGCAGTTCTTC	CASKGNEQFF
13	TRBV11-2	once	TRBJ2-5	-	TGTGCCAGCAGCTTAGCAGGGTGGGAGACCCAGTACTTC	CASSLAGWETQYF
13	TRBV25-1	-	TRBJ2-7	-	TGTGCCAGCAGTGAATGGGGGGCCTACGAGCAGTACTTC	CASSEWGAYEQYF
14	TRBV27	-	TRBJ2-1	-	TGTGCCAGCAGTTTATATGAGGTGAACAATGAGCAGTTCTTC	CASSLYEVNNEQFF
14	TRBV28	-	TRBJ1-2	TRBD1	TGTGCCAGCAGTTCCGGACAGGCCACCTATGGCTACACCTTC	CASSSGQATYGYTF
15	TRBV6-5	-	TRBJ2-7	-	TGTGCCAGCAGGCCATGGGGGCAGGGCGGCTACGAGCAGTACTTC	CASRPWGQGGYEQYF
13	TRBV5-4	-	TRBJ2-2	-	TGTGCCAGCAGACTGGGAGAAGCCGGGGAGCTGTTTTTT	CASRLGEAGELFF
18	TRBV4-1	-	TRBJ2-7	TRBD2	TGCGCCAGCAGCCAAGAGGCCCTAGCGGGAGGGTATTCCTACGAGCAGTACTTC	CASSQEALAGGYSYEQYF
18	TRBV5-1	-	TRBJ2-7	TRBD2	TGCGCCAGCAGCTTGGAGGCTAGCGGGAGGGCGATACCCTACGAGCAGTACTTC	CASSLEASGRAIPYEQYF
11	TRBV12-5	-	TRBJ2-7	-	TGTGCTAGTGGTTTGGGCTACGAGCAGTACTTC	CASGLGYEQYF
12	TRBV6-5	few	TRBJ1-1	-	TGTGCCAGCAGCCCGATAGGAACCGAAGCTTTCTTT	CASSPIGTEAFF
13	TRBV28	-	TRBJ2-4	-	TGTGCCAGCAGTTTATTGGCAGGCGGCATTCAGTACTTC	CASSLLAGGIQYF
14	TRBV7-9	few	TRBJ2-5	-	TGTGCCAGCAGCTCCACAGGTCTACAAGAGACCCAGTACTTC	CASSSTGLQETQYF
14	TRBV13	-	TRBJ2-1	TRBD2	TGTGCCAGCAGCCCCCGGACTAGCGTCAATGAGCAGTTCTTC	CASSPRTSVNEQFF